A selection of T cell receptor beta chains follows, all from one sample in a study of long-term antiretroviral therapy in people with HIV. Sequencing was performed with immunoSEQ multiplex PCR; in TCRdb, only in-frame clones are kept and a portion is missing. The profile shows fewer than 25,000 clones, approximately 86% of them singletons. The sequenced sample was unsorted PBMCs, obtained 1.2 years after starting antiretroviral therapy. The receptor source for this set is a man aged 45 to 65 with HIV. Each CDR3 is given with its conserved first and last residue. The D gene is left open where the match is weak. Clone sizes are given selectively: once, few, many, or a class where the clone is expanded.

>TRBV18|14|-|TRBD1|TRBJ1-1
TGTGCCAGCTCACCTGACAGGGGGAACACTGAAGCTTTCTTT
CASSPDRGNTEAFF
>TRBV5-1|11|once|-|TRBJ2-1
TGCGCCAGCAGCCCCGACAATGAGCAGTTCTTC
CASSPDNEQFF
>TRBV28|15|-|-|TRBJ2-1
TGTGCCAGCAGTCTCGGGCCGGGTTTCCACAATGAGCAGTTCTTC
CASSLGPGFHNEQFF
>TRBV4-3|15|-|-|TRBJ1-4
TGCGCCAGCAGCCAAGATCAGGGAAGGGGGGAAAAACTGTTTTTT
CASSQDQGRGEKLFF
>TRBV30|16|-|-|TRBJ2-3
TGTGCCTGGAGTCCTACTGGGTCCCAGGGCACAGATACGCAGTATTTT
CAWSPTGSQGTDTQYF
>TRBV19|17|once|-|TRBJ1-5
TGTGCCAGTAGTATTATGGGTAGAGGGGCCGGCAATCAGCCCCAGCATTTT
CASSIMGRGAGNQPQHF
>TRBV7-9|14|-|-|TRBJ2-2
TGTGCCAGCAGCTTGGGGGCAGACACCGGGGAGCTGTTTTTT
CASSLGADTGELFF
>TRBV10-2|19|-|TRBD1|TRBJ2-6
TGCGCCAGCAGTCAGACACAGGGGGCCGGCTTCTTTGGGGCCAACGTCCTGACTTTC
CASSQTQGAGFFGANVLTF
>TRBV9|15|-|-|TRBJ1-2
TGTGCCAGCAGCGTAGCTGACGTAGGGGCCTATGGCTACACCTTC
CASSVADVGAYGYTF
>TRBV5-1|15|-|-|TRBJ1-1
TGCGCCAGCAGCGATGAGGGGGGCGCGGACACTGAAGCTTTCTTT
CASSDEGGADTEAFF
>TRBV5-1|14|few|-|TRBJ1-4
TGCGCCAGCAGCTTGGACAGGGTTAATGAAAAACTGTTTTTT
CASSLDRVNEKLFF
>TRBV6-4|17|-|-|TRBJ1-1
TGTGCCAGCAGTGACTCTCTAGGTTTTCAAATGAACACTGAAGCTTTCTTT
CASSDSLGFQMNTEAFF
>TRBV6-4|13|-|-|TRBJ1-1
TGTGCCAGCAGGAGCGGAGTGAACACTGAAGCTTTCTTT
CASRSGVNTEAFF
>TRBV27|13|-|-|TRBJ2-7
TGTGCCAGCAGTGGTGGGGTTTCCTACGAGCAGTACTTC
CASSGGVSYEQYF
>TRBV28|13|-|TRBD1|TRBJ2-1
TGTGCCAGCATCTTATTCCTGGGACAGGAGCAGTTCTTC
CASILFLGQEQFF
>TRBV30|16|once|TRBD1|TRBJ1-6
TGTGCCTGGAGTCGGAGGGGCGGACAGGGAGGACCACCCCTCCACTTT
CAWSRRGGQGGPPLHF
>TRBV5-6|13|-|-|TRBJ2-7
TGTGCCAGCAGACGGACGGCGGCTGGCGAGCAGTACTTC
CASRRTAAGEQYF
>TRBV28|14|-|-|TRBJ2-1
TGTGCCAGCAGTTTATTAGAGCCGGGAAATGAGCAGTTCTTC
CASSLLEPGNEQFF
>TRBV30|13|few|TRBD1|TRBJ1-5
TGTGCCTCTAGGACAGGGTGGAATCAGCCCCAGCATTTT
CASRTGWNQPQHF
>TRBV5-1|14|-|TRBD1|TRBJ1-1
TGCGCCAGCAGCTTACAGGGGGGGAACACTGAAGCTTTCTTT
CASSLQGGNTEAFF
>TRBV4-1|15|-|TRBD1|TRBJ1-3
TGCGCCAGCAGCCCCACGGGACAGGGTCAGGACACCATATATTTT
CASSPTGQGQDTIYF
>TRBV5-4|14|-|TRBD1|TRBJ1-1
TGTGCCAGCAGCTTGGACGGCAGGGGGACTGAAGCTTTCTTT
CASSLDGRGTEAFF
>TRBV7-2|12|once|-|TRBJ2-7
TGTGCCAGCAGCGTTACAGGGTACGAGCAGTACTTC
CASSVTGYEQYF
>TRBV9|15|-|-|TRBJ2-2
TGTGCCAGCAGCGTAGACCCACGTAACACCGGGGAGCTGTTTTTT
CASSVDPRNTGELFF
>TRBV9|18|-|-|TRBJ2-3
TGTGCCAGCAGCGTATCGAAAAAGGACGGGGGTAACACAGATACGCAGTATTTT
CASSVSKKDGGNTDTQYF
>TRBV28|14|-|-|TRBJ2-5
TGTGCCAGCAGTTCAGCAGGGTTCCCAGAGACCCAGTACTTC
CASSSAGFPETQYF
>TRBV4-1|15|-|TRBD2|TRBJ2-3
TGCGCCAGCAGCAGACTAGCGGGGGGGCCCGATACGCAGTATTTT
CASSRLAGGPDTQYF
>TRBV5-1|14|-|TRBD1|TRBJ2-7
TGCGCCAGCAGCCCTGGGACAGACTCCTACGAGCAGTACTTC
CASSPGTDSYEQYF
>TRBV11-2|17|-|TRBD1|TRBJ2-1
TGTGCCAGCAGTCAACCAGGGACAGGGAGGTACTACAATGAGCAGTTCTTC
CASSQPGTGRYYNEQFF
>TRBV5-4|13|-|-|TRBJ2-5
TGTGCCAGCAGCCCGTGGGGGCTAGAGACCCAGTACTTC
CASSPWGLETQYF
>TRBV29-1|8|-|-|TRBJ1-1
TGCAGCGTTGCCCGAGCTTTCTTT
CSVARAFF
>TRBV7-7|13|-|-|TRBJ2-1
TGTGCTAGCAGTCCTAAACCTCGGGATGAGCAGTTCTTC
CASSPKPRDEQFF
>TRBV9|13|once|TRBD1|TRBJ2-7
TGTGCCAGCAGCGTAGGGGGACAGGGCGAGCAGTACTTC
CASSVGGQGEQYF
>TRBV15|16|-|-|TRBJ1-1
TGTGCCACCAGCAGATTCGGGGGAAAGGGGGACACTGAAGCTTTCTTT
CATSRFGGKGDTEAFF
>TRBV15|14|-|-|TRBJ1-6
TGTGCCACCAGCAGACTGACAAGCCGTTCACCCCTCCACTTT
CATSRLTSRSPLHF
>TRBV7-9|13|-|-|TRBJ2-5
TGTGCCAGCAGCTTAGTTGGGGGGGAGACCCAGTACTTC
CASSLVGGETQYF
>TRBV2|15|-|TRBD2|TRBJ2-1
TGTGCCAGCAGTGAAAGGCTAGCGGGGGCTAATGAGCAGTTCTTC
CASSERLAGANEQFF
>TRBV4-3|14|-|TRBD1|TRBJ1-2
TGCGCCAGCAGCCAAGGGACAGGGAACTATGGCTACACCTTC
CASSQGTGNYGYTF
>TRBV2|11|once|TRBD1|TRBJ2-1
TGTGCCAGCAGTTTGGACAGGAAGCAGTTCTTC
CASSLDRKQFF
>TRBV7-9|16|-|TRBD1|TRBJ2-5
TGTGCCAGCAGCTCGCCGGGACAGGGAATAGGCGAGACCCAGTACTTC
CASSSPGQGIGETQYF
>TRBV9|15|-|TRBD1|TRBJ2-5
TGTGCCAGCAGCCTAAGAGAGGGGGCCGGCGAGACCCAGTACTTC
CASSLREGAGETQYF
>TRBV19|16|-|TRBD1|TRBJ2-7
TGTGCCAGTAGTATAGGGGGACAGGGCAGCTCCTACGAGCAGTACTTC
CASSIGGQGSSYEQYF
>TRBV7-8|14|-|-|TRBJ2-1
TGTGCCAGCAGCTTGGAGCGGGTTTACAATGAGCAGTTCTTC
CASSLERVYNEQFF
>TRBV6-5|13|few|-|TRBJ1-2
TGTGCCAGCTTTTCGACAGCTTCATATGGCTACACCTTC
CASFSTASYGYTF
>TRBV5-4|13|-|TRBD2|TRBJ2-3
TGTGCTCTAGCGGGGGGGCGGGCAGATACGCAGTATTTT
CALAGGRADTQYF
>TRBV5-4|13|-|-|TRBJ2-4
TGTGCCAGCAGCTCCTCTGAAGAAAACATTCAGTACTTC
CASSSSEENIQYF
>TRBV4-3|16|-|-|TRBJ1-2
TGCGCCAGCAGCCGAAAGCTCGGCGAATTGAACTATGGCTACACCTTC
CASSRKLGELNYGYTF
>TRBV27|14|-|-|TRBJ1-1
TGTGCCAGCAGTCCCTTTACCGGGAACACTGAAGCTTTCTTT
CASSPFTGNTEAFF
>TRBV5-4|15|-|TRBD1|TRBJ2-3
TGTGCCAGCAGCACCCGGGACAGGGTTCCAGATACGCAGTATTTT
CASSTRDRVPDTQYF
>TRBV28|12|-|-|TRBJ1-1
TGTGCCAGCACCGTAATGACCCGCAAAGCTTTCTTT
CASTVMTRKAFF
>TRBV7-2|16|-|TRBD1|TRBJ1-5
TGTGCCAGCAGCTTAATAGGGGGCGGAGGGAATCAGCCCCAGCATTTT
CASSLIGGGGNQPQHF
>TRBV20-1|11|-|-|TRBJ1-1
TGCAGTGCTAGCGGTGACACTGAAGCTTTCTTT
CSASGDTEAFF
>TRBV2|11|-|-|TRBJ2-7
TGTGCCAGCAGGTCCTTTTACGAGCAGTACTTC
CASRSFYEQYF
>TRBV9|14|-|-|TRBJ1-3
TGTGCCAGCAGCGTAGCTAAATCCGGAAACACCATATATTTT
CASSVAKSGNTIYF
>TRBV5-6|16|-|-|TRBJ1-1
TGTGCCAGCAGCTTGAGGAGCAGGGGCTTGAACACTGAAGCTTTCTTT
CASSLRSRGLNTEAFF
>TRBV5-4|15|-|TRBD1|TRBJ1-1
TGTGCCAGCAGCCATGCTGGGACAGCGAACACTGAAGCTTTCTTT
CASSHAGTANTEAFF
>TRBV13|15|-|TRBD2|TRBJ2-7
TGTGCCAGCGGGCAGGGCGGGGGAAGCTCCTACGAGCAGTACTTC
CASGQGGGSSYEQYF
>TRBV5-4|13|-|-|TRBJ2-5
TGTGCCAGCAGCACCCCGGGGGAGGAGACCCAGTACTTC
CASSTPGEETQYF
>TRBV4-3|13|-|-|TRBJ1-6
TGCGCCAGCAGCCGCCAGGGGTGGGCACCCCTCCACTTT
CASSRQGWAPLHF
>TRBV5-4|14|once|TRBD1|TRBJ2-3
TGTGCCAGCAGCCGGGTTGACAGGGGCAATACGCAGTATTTT
CASSRVDRGNTQYF